The 14 T cell receptor beta chains below all came from one sample that was sequenced in a study of blood T cell repertoires in COVID-19. Method: immunoSEQ multiplex PCR; TCRdb's copy keeps in-frame clones and lacks some. Here the sample spans roughly 200,000 clones, around 91% being singletons. Sequencing input: peripheral blood. The receptor source for this set is a man aged 50-59 years with acute or convalescent COVID-19.

The rearrangement joins TRBV7-8 to TRBJ1-4; TRBD1 matches 7 bases. Germline trimming cut 4 bases from V and 4 bases from J; bases unmatched to any gene: 6. Looked up from germline, CDR1 is SGHVS and CDR2 is FQNEAQ. The CDR3 has 15 amino acids. The chain's CDR3 is CASSSRQGLNEKLFF. DNA for the CDR3: TGTGCCAGCAGCTCAAGACAGGGCCTTAATGAAAAACTGTTTTTT.

This chain links TRBV9 with TRBJ2-3, with TRBD1 matching 9 bases. Per the germline V gene, CDR1 is SGDLS and CDR2 is YYNGEE. The CDR3 spans 15 residues. The J segment lost 4 bases and the V segment lost 6 bases, leaving 9 bases of the junction unmatched. This CDR3 reads CASNPGQGGADTQYF. CDR3 nucleotides: TGTGCCAGCAACCCGGGACAGGGAGGGGCAGATACGCAGTATTTT.

This chain uses TRBV3-1 (or the pseudogene TRBV3-2) with TRBJ1-5; D is uncertain. Germline assignment: CDR1 LGHDT and CDR2 YNNKEL (reference sequence). The germline V and J ends were trimmed by 3 bases and 7 bases, with 19 bases remaining between them. CDR3 size: 16 residues. CDR3 bases: TGTGCCAGCAGCCAGGATTTCCTTGGACTGCCCCAGCCCCAGCATTTT. Its translation: CASSQDFLGLPQPQHF.

The chain uses TRBV9 and TRBJ1-3; TRBD1 agrees at 10 bases. V lost 3 bases, J lost 0 bases, and 6 bases stayed unmatched. CDR1 is SGDLS, CDR2 YYNGEE, per germline. CDR3 size: 17 residues. The CDR3 loop reads CASSARTGGPSGNTIYF. The CDR3 coding sequence is TGTGCCAGCAGCGCCCGGACAGGGGGTCCCTCTGGAAACACCATATATTTT.

The J gene is TRBJ2-3, the V gene TRBV7-9; 8 nucleotides match TRBD2. This CDR3 region has 17 residues. Germline values: CDR1 SEHNR, CDR2 FQNEAQ (reference sequence). The V gene end was trimmed by 5 bases and the J gene end by 7 bases; junction bases not matched to a gene: 17. The CDR3 DNA is TGTGCCAGCAGCCCCCCTCTAGCGGGTTCCCCCGCGAATACGCAGTATTTT. Translating it yields CASSPPLAGSPANTQYF.

The rearrangement links TRBV11-1 to TRBJ1-1; no firm D call. From germline, CDR1 is SGHAT and CDR2 FQDESV (reference sequence). The V end was cut by 2 bases, the J end by 4 bases, with 5 bases between. The CDR3 covers 12 residues. The CDR3 region has the DNA TGTGCCAGCAGCTTAATTATCACTGAAGCTTTCTTT. This sequence encodes CASSLIITEAFF.

The genes are TRBV7-2 and TRBJ2-3, with 9 bases matching TRBD2. The length of the CDR3 is 18 residues. The V gene end was trimmed by 3 bases and the J gene end by 4 bases; junction bases not matched to a gene: 14. Per germline, CDR1 SGHTA and CDR2 FQGNSA. The CDR3 DNA reads TGTGCCAGCAGCTTCGTCGTTAGCGGGAGAGGAGGCTCAGATACGCAGTATTTT. The encoded protein is CASSFVVSGRGGSDTQYF. The variable domain in full, completed from reference TRBV7-2 and TRBJ2-3, reads GAGVSQSPSNKVTEKGKDVELRCDPISGHTALYWYRQSLGQGLEFLIYFQGNSAPDKSGLPSDRFSAERTGGSVSTLTIQRTQQEDSAVYLCASSFVVSGRGGSDTQYFGPGTRLTVL.

The chain combines TRBV9 with TRBJ2-1, with D unresolved. Trimming removed 4 bases at V and 9 bases at J, with 8 bases between. CDR1 SGDLS and CDR2 YYNGEE come from the germline V gene. The CDR3 extends over 11 amino acids. The CDR3, as DNA: TGTGCCAGCAGCTCGTTCGGTGAGCAGTTCTTC. Translation gives CASSSFGEQFF.

The genes are TRBV7-9 and TRBJ2-5; no definite D call. CDR1 and CDR2 (germline): SEHNR, FQNEAQ (reference sequence). The CDR3 has 14 residues. The V and J ends lost 2 bases and 1 base respectively, with 8 bases between them. The CDR3 spells CASSLLVSQETQYF. CDR3 DNA sequence: TGTGCCAGCAGCTTACTGGTCAGCCAAGAGACCCAGTACTTC.

The CDR3 reads CASSGSPAQLNTGELFF. The CDR3 DNA reads as TGTGCCAGCAGCGGGAGCCCGGCCCAATTGAACACCGGGGAGCTGTTTTTT. This chain links TRBV9 with TRBJ2-2; D remains unclear. Per germline, CDR1 SGDLS and CDR2 YYNGEE. The CDR3 is 17 amino acids. Trimming left V 3 bases short and J 1 base short, with 16 bases between.

The rearrangement uses TRBV12-5 and TRBJ2-3, with D possibly being TRBD1 (6 bases). Trimming took 5 bases from V and 0 from J, leaving 9 bases between them. CDR3 length equals 14 residues. CDR1 LGHNT and CDR2 FRNRAP come from the germline V gene. The CDR3 region is CASGIGQSTDTQYF. The CDR3 DNA reads as TGTGCTAGTGGTATCGGACAGAGCACAGATACGCAGTATTTT. The full variable domain, completed using reference TRBV12-5 and TRBJ2-3, is DARVTQTPRHKVTEMGQEVTMRCQPILGHNTVFWYRQTMMQGLELLAYFRNRAPLDDSGMPKDRFSAEMPDATLATLKIQPSEPRDSAVYFCASGIGQSTDTQYFGPGTRLTVL.

For this clone: This sample also contains other DNA sequences that code for the same CDR3. V usage is TRBV29-1 and J usage is TRBJ2-7, with 8 bases that match TRBD1. V dropped 4 bases and J dropped 6; count of bases not matched to a gene: 5. The CDR3 contains 12 residues. Looked up from germline, CDR1 is SQVTM and CDR2 is ANQGSEA. The CDR3 loop reads CSVGGQGGEQYF. The CDR3 DNA reads as TGCAGCGTTGGTGGACAGGGAGGCGAGCAGTACTTC.

The V call is TRBV6-2 or TRBV6-3, the J call TRBJ2-7; 9 nucleotides align to TRBD1. V was pared by 1 base and J by 4 bases, with 2 bases of the junction left unmatched. Germline V gives CDR1 MNHEY, CDR2 SVGEGT. This CDR3 is built from 14 residues. The CDR3, as DNA: TGTGCCAGCAGTTACTACAGGGGGCAGTACGAGCAGTACGTC. Encoded protein: CASSYYRGQYEQYV.

In its sample, this clone was seen a few times. This chain uses TRBV6-5 with TRBJ1-3, with D possibly being TRBD1 (6 bases). The CDR3 length is 15 residues. Germline CDR1 reads MNHEY; CDR2 reads SVGAGI. Written as DNA, the CDR3 is TGTGCATCTCTCGGGGGGCCTCTGGCCGGAAACACCATATATTTT. Translating gives CASLGGPLAGNTIYF.